This T cell receptor (beta chain) was obtained from a study of blood T cell repertoires in COVID-19. Study summary: Acute and convalescent COVID-19 samples came from the United States, Italy and Spain. From T cells, B-cell-depleted T cells, or PBMCs came the material, which was cDNA or gDNA.

In the original workflow: Reference gene primer amplification in the assay estimated nucleated cell counts. TCRdb keeps only in-frame clones here, not all; method: immunoSEQ multiplex PCR. D and trimming come from the DNA, and the V and J calls and clone size come from that table. Among about 250,000 clones listed, roughly 80% were seen once. Germline assignment: CDR1 SEHNR and CDR2 FQNEAQ (reference sequence). The CDR3 covers 15 residues. Trimming at V came to 5 bases and at J to 3 bases, leaving 4 bases not matched to a gene. The specimen sequenced was peripheral blood. This sequence originates from a man older than 75 with acute or convalescent COVID-19. This sequence joins TRBV7-9 and TRBJ2-1; the match to TRBD1 covers 10 bases. CDR3 protein: CASSPGTGVYNEQFF. In nucleotides, the CDR3 is TGTGCCAGCAGCCCCGGGACAGGGGTCTACAATGAGCAGTTCTTC.